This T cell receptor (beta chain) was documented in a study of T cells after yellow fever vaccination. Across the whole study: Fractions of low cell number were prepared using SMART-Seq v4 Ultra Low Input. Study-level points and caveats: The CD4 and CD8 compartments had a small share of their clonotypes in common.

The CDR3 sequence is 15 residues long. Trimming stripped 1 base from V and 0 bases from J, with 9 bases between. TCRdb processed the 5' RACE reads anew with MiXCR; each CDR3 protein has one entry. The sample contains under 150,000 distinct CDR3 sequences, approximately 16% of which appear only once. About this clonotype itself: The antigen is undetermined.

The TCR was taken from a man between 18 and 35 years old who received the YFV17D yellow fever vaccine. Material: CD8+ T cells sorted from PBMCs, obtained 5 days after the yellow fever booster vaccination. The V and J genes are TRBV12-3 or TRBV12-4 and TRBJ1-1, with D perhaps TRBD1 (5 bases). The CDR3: CASSLGGEMNTEAFF. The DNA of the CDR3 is TGTGCCAGCAGTTTAGGGGGGGAAATGAACACTGAAGCTTTCTTT.